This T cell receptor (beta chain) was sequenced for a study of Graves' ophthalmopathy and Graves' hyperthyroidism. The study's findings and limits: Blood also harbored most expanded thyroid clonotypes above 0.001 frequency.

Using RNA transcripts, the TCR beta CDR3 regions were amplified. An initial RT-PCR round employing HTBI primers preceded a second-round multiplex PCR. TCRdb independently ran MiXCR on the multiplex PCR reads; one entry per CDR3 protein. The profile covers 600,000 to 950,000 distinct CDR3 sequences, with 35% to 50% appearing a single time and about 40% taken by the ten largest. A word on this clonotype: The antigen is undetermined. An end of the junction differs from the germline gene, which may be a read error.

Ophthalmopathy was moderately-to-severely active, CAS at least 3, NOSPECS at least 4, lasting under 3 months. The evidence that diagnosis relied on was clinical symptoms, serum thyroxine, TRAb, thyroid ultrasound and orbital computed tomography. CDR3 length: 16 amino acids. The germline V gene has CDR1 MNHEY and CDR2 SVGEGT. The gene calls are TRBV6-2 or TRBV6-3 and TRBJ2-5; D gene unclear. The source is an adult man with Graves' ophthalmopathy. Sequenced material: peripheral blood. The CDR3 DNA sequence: TGTGCCAGCAGTTACCCGGCTAGAACTATCCAAGGGACCCAGTACTTC. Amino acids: CASSYPARTIQGTQYF.